This is a list of T cell receptor beta chains from one sample in a study of T cells in localized non-small cell lung cancer. The table came from immunoSEQ multiplex PCR; TCRdb's copy has only in-frame clones and leaves some out. This table holds some 82,000 clones, 80% found once. Specimen: PBMCs, collected before any cancer treatment. These receptor sequences come from a man between 40 and 70 years old with stage II squamous cell lung carcinoma. Both conserved end residues are part of each CDR3.

>TRBJ2-7|TRBV4-2
CASRGWDRAYEQYF
>TRBJ2-7|TRBV28
CASSFDLEQGRYEQYF
>TRBJ1-4|TRBV2
CASSSPGRANEKLFF
>TRBJ2-3|TRBV7-6
CASSSLRTSGRIAADTQYF
>TRBJ1-5|TRBV7-3
CASSLTQNQPQHF
>TRBJ2-7|TRBV11-2
CASSARSRSYEQYF
>TRBJ1-5|TRBV5-1
CASSPTYRSSADQPQHF
>TRBJ1-2|TRBV27
CASSLGAGGGSGYTF
>TRBJ2-7|TRBV6-1
CAISETWAGGSYEQYF
>TRBJ1-2|TRBV30
CAWEGHKNYGYTF
>TRBJ2-2|TRBV9
CASSVGLTGELFF
>TRBJ2-1|TRBV7-2
CASSPTSGASSYNEQFF
>TRBJ1-5|TRBV2
CASRQGDAGINQPQHF
>TRBJ2-7|TRBV6-5
CASSYFGQGDGEQYF
>TRBJ1-5|TRBV19
CASSIAGRLNQPQHF
>TRBJ2-2|TRBV5-5
CASSQGLAGANTGELFF
>TRBJ2-1|TRBV5-1
CASSLTGLAGYEQFF
>TRBJ1-6|TRBV6-5
CASSYSGQNSPLHF
>TRBJ2-7|TRBV4-1
CASSQGREGTYEQYF
>TRBJ2-1|TRBV7-8
CASSRYTAYNEQFF
>TRBJ2-3|TRBV27
CASSSPSLAGIEDTQYF
>TRBJ1-2|TRBV7-2
CASTLQTGGNFGYTF
>TRBJ1-4|TRBV29-1
CSASGDPNEKLFF
>TRBJ1-1|TRBV5-1
CASSMAQTTEAFF
>TRBJ1-4|TRBV5-8
CASIQVKGKEKLFF
>TRBJ2-7|TRBV5-4
CASSLGGPGYEQYF
>TRBJ1-1|TRBV9
CASSVEPNTEAFF
>TRBJ2-5|TRBV11-2
CASSPGLDQETQYF
>TRBJ1-1|TRBV30
CAWSGPGESNEAFF
>TRBJ1-3|TRBV7-9
CASSFTGLGSGNTIYF
>TRBJ2-5|TRBV28
CASSLGTSYQETQYF
>TRBJ1-5|TRBV10-1
CASPPEIRGRSNQPQHF
>TRBJ2-7|TRBV5-1
CASRRESYEQYF
>TRBJ1-1|TRBV5-1
CASRREQGINTEAFF
>TRBJ1-1|TRBV19
CASRTETSKTFF
>TRBJ2-1|TRBV4-2
CASSQLDYYEQFF
>TRBJ2-3|TRBV5-5
CASSRSGLTTDTQYF
>TRBJ2-3|TRBV5-1
CASSPGTGGYHTQYF
>TRBJ2-1|TRBV5-1
CASSLANPGMNEQFF
>TRBJ1-2|TRBV7-8
CASSLTRTAYGYTF
>TRBJ2-7|TRBV14
CASSQDTGSVREQYF
>TRBJ1-2|TRBV6-5
CASSRDRVGGYTF
>TRBJ1-1|TRBV7-6
CASSSLGTNTEAFF
>TRBJ2-7|TRBV11-2
CASSRGSGSSYEQYF
>TRBJ2-2|TRBV7-6
CASSLRTSGSGELFF
>TRBJ1-6|TRBV18
CASSDSYNSPLHF
>TRBJ1-5|TRBV18
CASSPVDRTQPQHF
>TRBJ1-1|TRBV30
CACCPTEAFF
>TRBJ1-1|TRBV27
CASSLTGFGTEAFF
>TRBJ2-7|TRBV19
CASSIGVGPGNEQYF